The T cell receptor (beta chain) under discussion was sequenced for a study of blood T cell repertoires in COVID-19. Turning to the study itself: COVID-19 samples, acute and convalescent, were from the United States, Italy and Spain. PBMCs, B-cell-depleted T cells, or T cells provided the cDNA or gDNA that made up the material.

In the original workflow: Estimated nucleated cell counts came from reference gene primer amplification. Using immunoSEQ multiplex PCR, the repertoire was profiled, and TCRdb retains in-frame clones only, with some absent. V and J calls and clone size are given by that table; D and trimming were obtained from the DNA. The top ten hold about 2.4% of the sample, which has about 220,000 clones, approximately 83% seen once. In germline, CDR1 is KGHSH, CDR2 LQKENI. CDR3 length: 17 amino acids. With 3 bases clipped from V and 4 bases from J, the junction kept 10 bases outside the gene matches. The sequence was obtained from a woman aged 60 to 75 with acute or convalescent COVID-19. Source material: peripheral blood. This sequence joins TRBV18 and TRBJ1-2, with 11 bases that match TRBD1. The CDR3 spells CASSPLDRGPLRYGYTF. CDR3 nucleotide sequence: TGTGCCAGCTCACCTTTGGACAGGGGGCCCCTCCGCTATGGCTACACCTTC.